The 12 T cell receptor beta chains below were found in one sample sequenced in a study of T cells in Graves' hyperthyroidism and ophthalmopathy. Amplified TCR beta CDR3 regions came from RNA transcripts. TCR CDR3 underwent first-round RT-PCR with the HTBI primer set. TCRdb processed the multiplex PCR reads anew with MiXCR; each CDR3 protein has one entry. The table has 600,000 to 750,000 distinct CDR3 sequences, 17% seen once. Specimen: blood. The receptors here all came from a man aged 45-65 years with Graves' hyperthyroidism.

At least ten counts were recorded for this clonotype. DNA of the CDR3: TGTGCCAGCAGTTTATTGGCCGGTAATAGTGGAAACACCATATATTTT. Protein: CASSLLAGNSGNTIYF. The chain joins TRBV28 to TRBJ1-3; D remains ambiguous. The germline V and J ends were trimmed by 1 base and 3 bases, with 13 bases remaining between them. The CDR3 is 16 amino acids. Germline CDR1 and CDR2: MDHEN and SYDVKM.

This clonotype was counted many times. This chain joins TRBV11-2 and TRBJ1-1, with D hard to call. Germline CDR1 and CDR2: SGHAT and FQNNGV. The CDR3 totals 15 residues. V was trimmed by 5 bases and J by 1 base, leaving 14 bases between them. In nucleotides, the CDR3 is TGTGCCAGCAGCCCCCGGAGGGAAGGGAACACTGAAGCTTTCTTT. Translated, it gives CASSPRREGNTEAFF.

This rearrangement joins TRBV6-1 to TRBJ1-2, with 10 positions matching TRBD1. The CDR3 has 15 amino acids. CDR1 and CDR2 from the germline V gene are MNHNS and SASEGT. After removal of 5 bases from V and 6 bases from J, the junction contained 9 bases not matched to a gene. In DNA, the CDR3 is TGTGCCAGCAGTCCCCGGACAGGGGGATTGGATGGCTACACCTTC. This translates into CASSPRTGGLDGYTF.

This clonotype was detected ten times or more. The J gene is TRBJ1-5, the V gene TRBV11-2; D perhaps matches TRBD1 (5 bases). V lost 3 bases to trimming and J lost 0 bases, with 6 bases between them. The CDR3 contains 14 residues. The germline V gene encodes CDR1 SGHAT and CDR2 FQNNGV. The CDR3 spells CASSFDSSNQPQHF. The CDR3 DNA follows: TGTGCCAGCAGCTTTGACAGTAGCAATCAGCCCCAGCATTTT. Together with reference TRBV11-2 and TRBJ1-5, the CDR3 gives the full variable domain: EAGVAQSPRYKIIEKRQSVAFWCNPISGHATLYWYQQILGQGPKLLIQFQNNGVVDDSQLPKDRFSAERLKGVDSTLKIQPAKLEDSAVYLCASSFDSSNQPQHFGDGTRLSIL.

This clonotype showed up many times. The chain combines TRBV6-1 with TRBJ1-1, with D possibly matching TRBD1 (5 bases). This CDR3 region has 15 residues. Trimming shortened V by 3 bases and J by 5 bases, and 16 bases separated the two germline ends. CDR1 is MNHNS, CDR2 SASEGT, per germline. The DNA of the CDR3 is TGTGCCAGCAGTGAGCAACAGGTGAGGTTGACTGAAGCTTTCTTT. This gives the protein CASSEQQVRLTEAFF.

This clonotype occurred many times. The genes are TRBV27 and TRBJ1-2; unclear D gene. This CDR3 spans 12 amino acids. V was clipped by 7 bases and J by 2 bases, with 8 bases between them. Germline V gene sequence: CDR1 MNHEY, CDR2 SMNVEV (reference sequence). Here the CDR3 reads CASMGSNYGYTF. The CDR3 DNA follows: TGTGCCAGCATGGGGTCCAACTATGGCTACACCTTC.

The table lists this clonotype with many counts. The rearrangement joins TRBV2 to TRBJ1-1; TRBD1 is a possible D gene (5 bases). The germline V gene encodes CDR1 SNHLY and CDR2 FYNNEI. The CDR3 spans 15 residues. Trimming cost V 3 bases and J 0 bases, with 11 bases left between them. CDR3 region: CASSDRALLNTEAFF. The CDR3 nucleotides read TGTGCCAGCAGTGACAGGGCACTATTGAACACTGAAGCTTTCTTT.

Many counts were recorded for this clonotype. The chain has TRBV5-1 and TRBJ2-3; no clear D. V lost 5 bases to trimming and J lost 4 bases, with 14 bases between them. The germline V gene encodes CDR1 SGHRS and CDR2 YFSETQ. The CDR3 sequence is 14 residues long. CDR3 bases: TGCGCCAGCAGTGGTGGGATTCAAGCAGATACGCAGTATTTT. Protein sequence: CASSGGIQADTQYF. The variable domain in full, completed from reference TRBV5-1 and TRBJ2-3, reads KAGVTQTPRYLIKTRGQQVTLSCSPISGHRSVSWYQQTPGQGLQFLFEYFSETQRNKGNFPGRFSGRQFSNSRSEMNVSTLELGDSALYLCASSGGIQADTQYFGPGTRLTVL.

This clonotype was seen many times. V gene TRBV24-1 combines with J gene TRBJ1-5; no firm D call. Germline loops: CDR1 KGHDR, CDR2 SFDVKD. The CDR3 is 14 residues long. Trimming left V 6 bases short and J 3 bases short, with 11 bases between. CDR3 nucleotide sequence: TGTGCCACCAGTCGAGGACCCAACAATCAGCCCCAGCATTTT. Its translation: CATSRGPNNQPQHF.

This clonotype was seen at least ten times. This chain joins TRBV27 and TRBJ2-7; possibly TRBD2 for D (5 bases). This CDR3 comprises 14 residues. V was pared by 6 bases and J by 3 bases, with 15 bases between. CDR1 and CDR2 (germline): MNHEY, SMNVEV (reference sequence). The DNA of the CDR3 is TGTGCCAGCAGCCTGCAAGGGAGAGGCTACGAGCAGTACTTC. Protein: CASSLQGRGYEQYF.

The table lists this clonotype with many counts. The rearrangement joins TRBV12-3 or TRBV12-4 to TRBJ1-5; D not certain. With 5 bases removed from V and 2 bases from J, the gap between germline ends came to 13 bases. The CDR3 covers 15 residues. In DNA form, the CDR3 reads TGTGCCAGCAGTCCCCAGCGGGGAGGCAATCAGCCCCAGCATTTT. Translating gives CASSPQRGGNQPQHF.

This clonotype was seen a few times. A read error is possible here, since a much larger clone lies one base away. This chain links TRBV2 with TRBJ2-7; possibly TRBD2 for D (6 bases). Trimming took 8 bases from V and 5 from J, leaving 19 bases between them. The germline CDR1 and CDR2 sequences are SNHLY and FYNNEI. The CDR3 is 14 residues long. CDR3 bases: TGTGCCAGCGGGGAAGAGGGTAGCGGCCACGAGCAGTACTTC. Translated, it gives CASGEEGSGHEQYF.